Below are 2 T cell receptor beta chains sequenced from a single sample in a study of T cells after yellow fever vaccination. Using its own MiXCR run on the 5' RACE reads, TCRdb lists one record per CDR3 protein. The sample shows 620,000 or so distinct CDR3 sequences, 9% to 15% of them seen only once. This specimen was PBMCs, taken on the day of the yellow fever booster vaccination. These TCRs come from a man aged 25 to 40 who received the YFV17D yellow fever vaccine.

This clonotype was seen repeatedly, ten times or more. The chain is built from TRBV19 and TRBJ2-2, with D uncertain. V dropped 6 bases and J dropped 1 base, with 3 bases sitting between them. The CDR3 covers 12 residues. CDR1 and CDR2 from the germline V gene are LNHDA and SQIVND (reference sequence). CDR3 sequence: CASRENTGELFF. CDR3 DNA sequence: TGTGCCAGTAGGGAGAACACCGGGGAGCTGTTTTTT.

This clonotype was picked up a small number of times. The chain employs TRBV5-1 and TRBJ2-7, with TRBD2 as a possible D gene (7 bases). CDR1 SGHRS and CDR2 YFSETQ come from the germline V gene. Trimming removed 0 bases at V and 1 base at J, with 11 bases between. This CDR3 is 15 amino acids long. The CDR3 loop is CASSLEGRGSYEQYF. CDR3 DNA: TGCGCCAGCAGCTTGGAAGGGAGGGGGTCCTACGAGCAGTACTTC.